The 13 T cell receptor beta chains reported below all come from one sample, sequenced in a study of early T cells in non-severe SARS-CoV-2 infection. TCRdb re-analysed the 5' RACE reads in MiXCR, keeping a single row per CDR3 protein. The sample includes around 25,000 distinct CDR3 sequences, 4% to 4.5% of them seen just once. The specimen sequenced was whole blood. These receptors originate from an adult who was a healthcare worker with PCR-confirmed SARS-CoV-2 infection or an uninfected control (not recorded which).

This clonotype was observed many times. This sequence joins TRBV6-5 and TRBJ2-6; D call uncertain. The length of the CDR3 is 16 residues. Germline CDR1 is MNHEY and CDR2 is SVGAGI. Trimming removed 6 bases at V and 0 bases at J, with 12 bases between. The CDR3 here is CASRTTQSSGANVLTF. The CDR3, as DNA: TGTGCCAGCAGAACTACTCAGAGCTCTGGGGCCAACGTCCTGACTTTC.

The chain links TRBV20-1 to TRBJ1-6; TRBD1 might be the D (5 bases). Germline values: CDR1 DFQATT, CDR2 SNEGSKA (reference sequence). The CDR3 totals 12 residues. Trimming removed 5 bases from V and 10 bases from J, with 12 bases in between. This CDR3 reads CSAAWGESPLHF. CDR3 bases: TGCAGTGCTGCATGGGGGGAATCACCCCTCCACTTT.

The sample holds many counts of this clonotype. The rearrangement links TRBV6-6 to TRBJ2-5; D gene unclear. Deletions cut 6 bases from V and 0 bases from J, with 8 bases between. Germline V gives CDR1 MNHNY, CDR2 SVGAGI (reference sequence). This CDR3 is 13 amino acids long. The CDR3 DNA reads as TGTGCCAGCAGCCCACAGAACCAAGAGACCCAGTACTTC. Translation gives CASSPQNQETQYF.

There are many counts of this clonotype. The CDR3 nucleotides read TGTGCCAGCAGCGACAATGAGCAGTTCTTC. Amino acid sequence: CASSDNEQFF. The chain uses TRBV28 and TRBJ2-1; D gene unclear. The CDR3 contains 10 residues. Germline V gene data show CDR1 as MDHEN and CDR2 as SYDVKM. V gave up 6 bases and J gave up 5 bases, with 2 bases separating them.

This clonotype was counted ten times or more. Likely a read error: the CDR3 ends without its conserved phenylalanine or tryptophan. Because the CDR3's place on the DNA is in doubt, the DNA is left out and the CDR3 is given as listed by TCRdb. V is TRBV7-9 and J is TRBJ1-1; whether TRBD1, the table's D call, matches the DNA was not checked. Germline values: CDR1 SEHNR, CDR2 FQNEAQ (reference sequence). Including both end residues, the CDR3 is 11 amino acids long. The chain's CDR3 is CASSTGFLPSL.

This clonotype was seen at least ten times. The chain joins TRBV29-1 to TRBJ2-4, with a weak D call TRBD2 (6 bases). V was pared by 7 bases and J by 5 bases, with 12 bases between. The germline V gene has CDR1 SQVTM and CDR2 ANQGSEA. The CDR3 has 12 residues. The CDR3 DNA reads TGCAGCGCCCGGGACTTACAAAACATTCAGTACTTC. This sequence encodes CSARDLQNIQYF.

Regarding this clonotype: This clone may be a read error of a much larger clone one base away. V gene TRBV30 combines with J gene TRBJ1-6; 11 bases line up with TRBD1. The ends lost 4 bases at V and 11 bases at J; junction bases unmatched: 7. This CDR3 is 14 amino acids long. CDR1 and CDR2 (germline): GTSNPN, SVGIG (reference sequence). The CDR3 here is CAWTRDRGGPPLHF. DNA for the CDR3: TGTGCCTGGACCAGGGACAGGGGGGGACCACCCCTCCACTTT.

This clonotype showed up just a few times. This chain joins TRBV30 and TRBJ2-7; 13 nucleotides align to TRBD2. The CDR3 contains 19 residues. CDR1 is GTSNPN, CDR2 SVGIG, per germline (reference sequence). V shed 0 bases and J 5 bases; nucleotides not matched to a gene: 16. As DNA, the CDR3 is TGTGCCTGGAGTGTACCCCTAACTAGCGGGAGGGCCCTTTTCCACGAGCAGTACTTC. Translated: CAWSVPLTSGRALFHEQYF.

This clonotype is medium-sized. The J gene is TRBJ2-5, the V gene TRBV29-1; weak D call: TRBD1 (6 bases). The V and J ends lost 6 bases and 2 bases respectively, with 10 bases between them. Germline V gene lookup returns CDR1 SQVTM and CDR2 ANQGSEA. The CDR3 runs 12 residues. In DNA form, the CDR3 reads TGCAGCGTATCAGACAGGCAAGAGACCCAGTACTTC. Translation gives CSVSDRQETQYF.

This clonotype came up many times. CDR3 amino acids: CATSDFGGHSGYTF. In nucleotides, the CDR3 is TGTGCCACCAGTGATTTCGGGGGGCACAGTGGCTACACCTTC. V gene TRBV24-1 combines with J gene TRBJ1-2; D might be TRBD1 (6 bases). The CDR3 length is 14 residues. The germline V gene encodes CDR1 KGHDR and CDR2 SFDVKD. V lost 1 base and J lost 7, with 12 bases in between.

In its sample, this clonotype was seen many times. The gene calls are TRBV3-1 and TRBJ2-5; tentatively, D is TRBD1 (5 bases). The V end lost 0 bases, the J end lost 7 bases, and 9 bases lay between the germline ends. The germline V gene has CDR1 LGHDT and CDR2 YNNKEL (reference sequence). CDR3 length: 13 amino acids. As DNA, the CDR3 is TGTGCCAGCAGCCAAGATAGAAGGGGGACCCAGTACTTC. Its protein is CASSQDRRGTQYF.

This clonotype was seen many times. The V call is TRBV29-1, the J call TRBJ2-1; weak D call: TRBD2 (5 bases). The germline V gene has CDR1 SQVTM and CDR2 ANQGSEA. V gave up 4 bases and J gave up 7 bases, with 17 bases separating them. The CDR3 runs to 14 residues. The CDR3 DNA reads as TGCAGCGTTGGTGGGCTAGAGGGTTTGAATGAGCAGTTCTTC. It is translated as CSVGGLEGLNEQFF.

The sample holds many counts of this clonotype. CDR3 amino acids: CASSQSPTDFIAEAFF. DNA of the CDR3: TGTGCCAGCAGCCAATCCCCGACAGATTTCATAGCTGAAGCTTTCTTT. V is TRBV3-1 and J is TRBJ1-1; the D gene is possibly TRBD1 (5 bases). Germline V gene data show CDR1 as LGHDT and CDR2 as YNNKEL (reference sequence). The CDR3 has 16 amino acids. V was pared by 2 bases and J by 6 bases, with 19 bases between.